This entry describes one TCR beta chain. This sample is drawn from a study of control samples from healthy donors and cancer patients. Germline V gene sequence: CDR1 DFQATT, CDR2 SNEGSKA (reference sequence). CDR3 length: 13 residues. Trimming shortened V by 3 bases and J by 5 bases, and 14 bases separated the two germline ends. The data were produced by immunoSEQ multiplex PCR, yet TCRdb's version contains in-frame clones alone and is incomplete. The table records roughly 120,000 clones, about nine tenths of them present only once. The chain uses TRBV20-1 and TRBJ2-7; tentatively, D is TRBD1 (6 bases). The sample consisted of blood. The clonotype was recovered from a human donor in good health. The donor label of this sample is uncertain. The CDR3 sequence is CSASPEWDNEQYF. CDR3 nucleotide sequence: TGCAGTGCTAGTCCCGAGTGGGACAACGAGCAGTACTTC.